The 10 T cell receptor beta chains listed next were all sequenced from one sample in a study of T cell responses to AZD1222 COVID-19 vaccine. Repertoires were generated with immunoSEQ multiplex PCR, while TCRdb's copy carries only in-frame clones and drops some. The sample lists some 100,000 clones, about 85% occurring once. The specimen was peripheral blood, collected on day 0 of AZD1222 vaccination. These receptors originate from an adult in good health.

The CDR3 bases are TGTGCTAGTGGTCTTAGGACAGGGCCAAATTACAATGAGCAGTTCTTC. This codes for CASGLRTGPNYNEQFF. The chain uses TRBV12-5 and TRBJ2-1; 8 nucleotides align to TRBD1. The CDR3 is made up of 16 amino acids. J lost 4 bases, V lost 5 bases, and 10 bases had no gene match. The germline CDR1 and CDR2 sequences are LGHNT and FRNRAP.

This chain joins TRBV30 and TRBJ1-1, with D unclear. The CDR3 runs to 14 residues. V lost 3 bases and J 0 bases, leaving 11 bases between the germline ends. Germline V CDR1 and CDR2: GTSNPN, SVGIG (reference sequence). In nucleotides, the CDR3 is TGTGCCTGGAGCGAGGTTTACATGAACACTGAAGCTTTCTTT. Encoded protein: CAWSEVYMNTEAFF.

The chain uses TRBV19 and TRBJ2-2; TRBD2 agrees at 7 bases. Trimming removed 5 bases from V and 0 bases from J; junction bases left unmatched: 3. In germline, CDR1 is LNHDA, CDR2 SQIVND (reference sequence). This CDR3 spans 15 amino acids. CDR3 region: CASSLLAANTGELFF. CDR3 nucleotides: TGTGCCAGTAGTCTGCTAGCGGCGAACACCGGGGAGCTGTTTTTT.

The chain joins TRBV3-1 (or the pseudogene TRBV3-2) to TRBJ2-7, with 9 bases that match TRBD2. CDR1 is LGHDT, CDR2 YNNKEL, per germline (reference sequence). V lost 4 bases and J lost 5; bases outside the gene matches: 15. There are 17 residues in the CDR3. The CDR3 spells CASSPGLAGPGSHEQYF. The DNA for the CDR3 is TGTGCCAGCAGCCCCGGGCTAGCGGGGCCCGGGAGCCACGAGCAGTACTTC.

The chain links TRBV5-4 to TRBJ2-7; 7 nucleotides match TRBD2. The J segment lost 3 bases and the V segment lost 0 bases, leaving 9 bases of the junction unmatched. The CDR3 has 16 residues. Germline V gene sequence: CDR1 SGHNT, CDR2 YYREEE (reference sequence). The CDR3 DNA follows: TGTGCCAGCAGCTTGGACCTAGCGGACCCCAACTACGAGCAGTACTTC. It codes for CASSLDLADPNYEQYF.

This clone has a single count. This chain joins TRBV19 and TRBJ1-6; 12 bases map to TRBD1. The germline V gene encodes CDR1 LNHDA and CDR2 SQIVND (reference sequence). The CDR3 contains 16 residues. Germline trimming cut 10 bases from V and 8 bases from J; bases unmatched to any gene: 12. The CDR3 nucleotides are TGTGCCACCCGGGACAGGGGGCGAATTGGGGATTCACCCCTCCACTTT. As protein: CATRDRGRIGDSPLHF.

The V call is TRBV5-5, the J call TRBJ2-5, with D possibly being TRBD2 (7 bases). The germline V and J ends were trimmed by 0 bases and 4 bases, with 10 bases remaining between them. CDR3 size: 14 residues. Germline V lookup: CDR1 SGHKS, CDR2 YYEKEE (reference sequence). The CDR3 sequence is CASSLAGGTETQYF. The DNA of the CDR3 is TGTGCCAGCAGCTTGGCGGGGGGCACAGAGACCCAGTACTTC. Supplemented by reference TRBV5-5 and TRBJ2-5, the full variable domain reads DAGVTQSPTHLIKTRGQQVTLRCSPISGHKSVSWYQQVLGQGPQFIFQYYEKEERGRGNFPDRFSARQFPNYSSELNVNALLLGDSALYLCASSLAGGTETQYFGPGTRLLVL.

This chain connects TRBV6-4 to TRBJ2-3; D ambiguous. The germline V and J ends were trimmed by 6 bases and 6 bases, with 16 bases remaining between them. This CDR3 has 14 amino acids. CDR1 and CDR2 (germline): MRHNA, SNTAGT. CDR3 loop: CASRIDPAVDTQYF. The CDR3 DNA reads as TGTGCCAGCAGAATTGACCCCGCTGTGGATACGCAGTATTTT.

V usage is TRBV5-1 and J usage is TRBJ1-1; possibly TRBD1 for D (6 bases). Trimming stripped 0 bases from V and 11 bases from J, with 14 bases between. CDR1 is SGHRS and CDR2 is YFSETQ in the germline V gene. The CDR3 consists of 13 residues. The CDR3 sequence: CASSLDLGGTAFF. As DNA, the CDR3 is TGCGCCAGCAGCTTGGATTTAGGGGGTACGGCTTTCTTT.

The chain joins TRBV7-2 to TRBJ1-3; a possible D gene is TRBD1 (6 bases). Germline CDR1 is SGHTA and CDR2 is FQGNSA. Trimming pared 5 bases from V and 2 bases from J, leaving 19 bases between. The CDR3 consists of 17 residues. The CDR3 spells CASSPRAGGHAGNTIYF. The CDR3 bases are TGTGCCAGCAGCCCAAGGGCCGGGGGCCACGCTGGAAACACCATATATTTT.